Shown below are 16 T cell receptor beta chains from a single sample sequenced in a study of blood T cell repertoires in COVID-19. Assay used: immunoSEQ multiplex PCR; TCRdb lists only in-frame clones, some missing. The sample includes tens of thousands of clones, 70% to 90% seen only once; the top ten take around 6.9%. The sample consisted of peripheral blood. These receptors originate from a man aged 60 to 69 with active or convalescent COVID-19.

The chain carries TRBV5-5 and TRBJ1-6; D possibly corresponds to TRBD1 (6 bases). The length of the CDR3 is 15 residues. Germline V gene data show CDR1 as SGHKS and CDR2 as YYEKEE (reference sequence). Trimming stripped 0 bases from V and 10 bases from J, with 14 bases between. The CDR3 reads CASSLEGRQGSPLHF. Written as DNA, the CDR3 is TGTGCCAGCAGCTTGGAGGGCAGGCAGGGGTCACCCCTCCACTTT.

The CDR3 DNA reads TGTGCCAGCAGTTCAGGACAGCGGAACACTGAAGCTTTCTTT. Amino acids: CASSSGQRNTEAFF. The genes are TRBV6-5 and TRBJ1-1, with D possibly TRBD1 on 6 matching bases. Trimming cost V 4 bases and J 1 base, with 10 bases left between them. This CDR3 region has 14 residues. Germline loops: CDR1 MNHEY, CDR2 SVGAGI.

This rearrangement joins TRBV7-9 to TRBJ2-1, with D possibly TRBD2 on 5 matching bases. Between the trimmed V and J ends, which lost 2 bases and 4 bases, there was a span of 12 bases. The CDR3 contains 15 residues. The germline V gene has CDR1 SEHNR and CDR2 FQNEAQ (reference sequence). This chain's CDR3 is CASSLNWPGYNEQFF. In nucleotides, the CDR3 is TGTGCCAGCAGCTTAAATTGGCCGGGATACAATGAGCAGTTCTTC.

V is TRBV5-5 and J is TRBJ2-6; D unclear. CDR1 and CDR2 (germline): SGHKS, YYEKEE (reference sequence). V lost 0 bases to trimming and J lost 0 bases, with 13 bases between them. The CDR3 extends over 18 amino acids. The CDR3 nucleotides are TGTGCCAGCAGCTTGGTTTTGACGGAGTCCTCTGGGGCCAACGTCCTGACTTTC. Encoded protein: CASSLVLTESSGANVLTF. The full variable domain, completed using reference TRBV5-5 and TRBJ2-6, is DAGVTQSPTHLIKTRGQQVTLRCSPISGHKSVSWYQQVLGQGPQFIFQYYEKEERGRGNFPDRFSARQFPNYSSELNVNALLLGDSALYLCASSLVLTESSGANVLTFGAGSRLTVL.

The gene calls are TRBV28 and TRBJ1-1; D gene unclear. Germline CDR1 is MDHEN and CDR2 is SYDVKM. V shed 2 bases and J shed 4 bases, with 14 bases lying between them. There are 15 residues in the CDR3. Written as DNA, the CDR3 is TGTGCCAGCAGTTTAACCCGGGGTTGGGGCACTGAAGCTTTCTTT. Protein product: CASSLTRGWGTEAFF.

This chain joins TRBV7-9 and TRBJ2-5, with a possible D match to TRBD1 (7 bases). Deletions cut 5 bases from V and 4 bases from J, with 20 bases between. This CDR3 has 16 amino acids. Germline V gene data show CDR1 as SEHNR and CDR2 as FQNEAQ (reference sequence). The CDR3 nucleotides read TGTGCCAGCAGCACCCTGACAGGGAGGAAGTTAGAGACCCAGTACTTC. It translates to CASSTLTGRKLETQYF.

This clone was seen just once. The rearrangement joins TRBV7-9 to TRBJ2-7; TRBD2 agrees at 12 bases. The CDR3 is made up of 17 amino acids. Trimming took 5 bases from V and 3 from J; bases not matched to a gene: 11. The germline V gene encodes CDR1 SEHNR and CDR2 FQNEAQ (reference sequence). The CDR3: CASSLKDTSGRIYEQYF. The CDR3 DNA reads TGTGCCAGCAGCCTGAAAGACACTAGCGGGAGGATCTACGAGCAGTACTTC.

V gene TRBV30 combines with J gene TRBJ2-7, with 14 bases fitting TRBD2. The CDR3 covers 14 residues. CDR1 and CDR2 from the germline V gene are GTSNPN and SVGIG (reference sequence). V was pared by 3 bases and J by 7 bases, with 5 bases of the junction left unmatched. CDR3 sequence (DNA): TGTGCCTGGAGCGGGACTAGCGGGAGTGGTGAGCAGTACTTC. It encodes CAWSGTSGSGEQYF.

The chain carries TRBV15 and TRBJ2-3, with 14 bases matching TRBD2. The trim removed 0 bases at V and 10 bases at J, leaving 3 bases unmatched. In germline, CDR1 is LNHNV, CDR2 YYDKDF (reference sequence). The CDR3 runs 15 residues. The CDR3 protein is CATSRDRLAGGAQYF. CDR3 DNA: TGTGCCACCAGCAGAGATAGACTAGCGGGGGGGGCGCAGTATTTT.

This clone was seen a single time. J is TRBJ1-1 and V is TRBV12-1; the tabulated D call, TRBD1, remains unverified against the DNA. TRBV12-1 is designated a pseudogene. CDR3 length equals 17 residues. In DNA, the CDR3 is TGTGCCAGCAGCCCTGGAGTATTGGGGGCTCGGGGCACTGAAGCTTTCTTT. Translation: CASSPGVLGARGTEAFF.

The chain uses TRBV6-4 and TRBJ1-1, with D maybe TRBD1 (6 bases). Trimming took 6 bases from V and 4 from J, leaving 21 bases between them. CDR3 size: 16 residues. Germline-derived CDR1 and CDR2 are MRHNA and SNTAGT. In DNA form, the CDR3 reads TGTGCCAGCAGGTCTCATTCACAGGGTTCGGGCACTGAAGCTTTCTTT. It specifies CASRSHSQGSGTEAFF.

This clone was picked up one time. The J gene is TRBJ2-5, the V gene TRBV19, with 11 bases identical to TRBD2. CDR1 is LNHDA and CDR2 is SQIVND in the germline V gene (reference sequence). The CDR3 is 17 residues long. V gave up 1 base and J gave up 2 bases; unmatched junction bases: 6. As DNA, the CDR3 is TGTGCCAGTAGTATAGGAAGGACTAGCGGGCTTCAAGAGACCCAGTACTTC. Translation gives CASSIGRTSGLQETQYF.

This clone has more than one count but fewer than ten. The chain uses TRBV19 and TRBJ1-1; a weak D match, TRBD1 (5 bases). The CDR3 consists of 15 residues. The V gene's germline CDR1 is LNHDA and CDR2 SQIVND (reference sequence). Between the trimmed V and J ends, which lost 5 bases and 4 bases, there was a span of 17 bases. CDR3 sequence: CASSPDSGRGTEAFF. DNA of the CDR3: TGTGCCAGTAGTCCCGATTCAGGGAGGGGCACTGAAGCTTTCTTT. The full variable domain, rest sourced from reference TRBV19 and TRBJ1-1, is DGGITQSPKYLFRKEGQNVTLSCEQNLNHDAMYWYRQDPGQGLRLIYYSQIVNDFQKGDIAEGYSVSREKKESFPLTVTSAQKNPTAFYLCASSPDSGRGTEAFFGQGTRLTVV.

The chain links TRBV6-6 to TRBJ1-2; TRBD1 agrees at 8 bases. Germline CDR1 reads MNHNY; CDR2 reads SVGAGI (reference sequence). The CDR3 is 14 residues long. Trimming removed 5 bases from V and 8 bases from J; junction bases left unmatched: 10. The CDR3 protein is CASSRSDRDRGYTF. The CDR3, as DNA: TGTGCCAGCAGTCGATCGGACAGGGATCGAGGCTACACCTTC.

The chain joins TRBV5-4 to TRBJ2-1; 9 positions agree with TRBD1. Germline loops: CDR1 SGHNT, CDR2 YYREEE (reference sequence). Trimming cost V 4 bases and J 4 bases; bases outside gene matches: 12. This CDR3 contains 17 residues. This chain's CDR3 is CASSPNRGRDHYNEQFF. Here the CDR3 DNA reads TGTGCCAGCAGCCCAAACAGGGGGCGGGACCATTACAATGAGCAGTTCTTC.

CDR3 bases: TGTGCCAGCAGCTTGTCCGTGAGGGAGACCCAGTACTTC. The encoded protein is CASSLSVRETQYF. The chain has TRBV5-4 and TRBJ2-5; D not certain. The CDR3 length is 13 residues. V was clipped by 1 base and J by 5 bases, with 9 bases between them. Germline-derived CDR1 and CDR2 are SGHNT and YYREEE (reference sequence).